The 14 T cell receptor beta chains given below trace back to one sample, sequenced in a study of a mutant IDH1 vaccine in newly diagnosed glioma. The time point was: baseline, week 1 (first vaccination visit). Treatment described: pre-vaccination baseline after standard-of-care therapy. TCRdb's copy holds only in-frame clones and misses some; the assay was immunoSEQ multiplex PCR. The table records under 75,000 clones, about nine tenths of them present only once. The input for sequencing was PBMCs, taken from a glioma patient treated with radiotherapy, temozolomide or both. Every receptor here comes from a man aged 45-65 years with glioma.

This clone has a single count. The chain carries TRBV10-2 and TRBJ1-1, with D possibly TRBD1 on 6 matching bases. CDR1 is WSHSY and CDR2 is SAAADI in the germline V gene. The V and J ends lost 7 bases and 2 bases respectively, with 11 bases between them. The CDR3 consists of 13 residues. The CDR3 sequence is CASKGGGNTEAFF. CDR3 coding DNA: TGCGCCAGCAAGGGGGGAGGAAACACTGAAGCTTTCTTT.

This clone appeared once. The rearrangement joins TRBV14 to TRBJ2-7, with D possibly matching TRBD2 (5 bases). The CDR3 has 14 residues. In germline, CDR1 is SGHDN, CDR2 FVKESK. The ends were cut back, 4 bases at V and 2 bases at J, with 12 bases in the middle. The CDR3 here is CASSPDWLAYEQYF. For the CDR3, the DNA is TGTGCCAGCAGCCCGGACTGGCTTGCCTACGAGCAGTACTTC.

In nucleotides, the CDR3 is TGCGCCAGCAGCCGAGGACAGGGTGTCTCCTACGAGCAGTACTTC. Amino acid sequence: CASSRGQGVSYEQYF. The chain is built from TRBV4-1 and TRBJ2-7; 8 bases align to TRBD1. The CDR3 is made up of 15 amino acids. The trim removed 4 bases at V and 0 bases at J, leaving 5 bases unmatched. The germline gives CDR1 MGHRA, CDR2 YSYEKL.

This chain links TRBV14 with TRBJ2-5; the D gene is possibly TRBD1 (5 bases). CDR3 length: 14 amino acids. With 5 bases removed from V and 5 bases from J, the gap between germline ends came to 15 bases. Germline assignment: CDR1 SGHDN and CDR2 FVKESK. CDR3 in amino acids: CASSAHRGSETQYF. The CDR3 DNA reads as TGTGCCAGCAGCGCTCATAGGGGATCCGAGACCCAGTACTTC. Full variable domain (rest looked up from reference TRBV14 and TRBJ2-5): EAGVTQFPSHSVIEKGQTVTLRCDPISGHDNLYWYRRVMGKEIKFLLHFVKESKQDESGMPNNRFLAERTGGTYSTLKVQPAELEDSGVYFCASSAHRGSETQYFGPGTRLLVL.

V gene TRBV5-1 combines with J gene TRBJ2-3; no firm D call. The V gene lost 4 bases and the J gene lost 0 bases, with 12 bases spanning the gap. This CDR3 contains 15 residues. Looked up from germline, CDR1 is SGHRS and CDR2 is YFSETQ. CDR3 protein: CASSPGGPSTDTQYF. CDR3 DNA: TGCGCCAGCAGCCCGGGCGGCCCTAGCACAGATACGCAGTATTTT.

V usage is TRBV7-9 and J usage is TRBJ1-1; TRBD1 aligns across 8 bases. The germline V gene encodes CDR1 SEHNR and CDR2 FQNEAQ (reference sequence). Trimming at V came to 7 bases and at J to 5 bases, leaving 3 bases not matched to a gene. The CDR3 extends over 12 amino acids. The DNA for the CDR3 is TGTGCCAGCACAGGGGGCCGTACTGAAGCTTTCTTT. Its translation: CASTGGRTEAFF.

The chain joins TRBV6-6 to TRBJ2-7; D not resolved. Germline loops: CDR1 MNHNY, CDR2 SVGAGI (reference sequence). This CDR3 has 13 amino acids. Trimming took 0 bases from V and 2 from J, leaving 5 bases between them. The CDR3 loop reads CASSYSTTYEQYF. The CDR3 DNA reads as TGTGCCAGCAGTTACTCGACCACCTACGAGCAGTACTTC.

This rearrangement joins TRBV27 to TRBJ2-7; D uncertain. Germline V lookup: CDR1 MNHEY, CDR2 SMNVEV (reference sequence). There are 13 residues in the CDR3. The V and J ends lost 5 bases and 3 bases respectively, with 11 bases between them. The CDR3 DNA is TGTGCCAGCAGTCCCCGGGCAGTCTACGAGCAGTACTTC. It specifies CASSPRAVYEQYF.

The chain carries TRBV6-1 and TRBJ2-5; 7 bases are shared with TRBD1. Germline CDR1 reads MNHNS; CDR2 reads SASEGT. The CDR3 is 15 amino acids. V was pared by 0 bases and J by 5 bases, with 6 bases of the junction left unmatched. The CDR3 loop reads CASSEARQGWETQYF. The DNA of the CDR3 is TGTGCCAGCAGTGAAGCCCGACAGGGTTGGGAGACCCAGTACTTC.

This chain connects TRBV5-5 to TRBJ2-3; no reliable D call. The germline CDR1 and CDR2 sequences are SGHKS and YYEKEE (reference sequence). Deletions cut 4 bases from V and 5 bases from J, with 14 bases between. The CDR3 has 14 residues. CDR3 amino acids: CASSLGYSLDTQYF. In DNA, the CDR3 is TGTGCCAGCAGCCTAGGATACTCCCTAGATACGCAGTATTTT.

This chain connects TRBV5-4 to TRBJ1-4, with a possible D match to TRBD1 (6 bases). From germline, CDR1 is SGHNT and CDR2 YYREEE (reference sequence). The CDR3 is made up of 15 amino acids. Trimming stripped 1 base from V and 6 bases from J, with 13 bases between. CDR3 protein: CASSLRQAGDEKLFF. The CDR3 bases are TGTGCCAGCAGCTTGCGACAGGCAGGGGATGAAAAACTGTTTTTT.

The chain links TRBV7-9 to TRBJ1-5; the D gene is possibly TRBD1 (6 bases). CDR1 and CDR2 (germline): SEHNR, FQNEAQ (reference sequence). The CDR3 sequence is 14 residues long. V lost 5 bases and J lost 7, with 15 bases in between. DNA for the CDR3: TGTGCCAGCAGCCGAGGGGGGGCACGGCAGCCCCAGCATTTT. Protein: CASSRGGARQPQHF.

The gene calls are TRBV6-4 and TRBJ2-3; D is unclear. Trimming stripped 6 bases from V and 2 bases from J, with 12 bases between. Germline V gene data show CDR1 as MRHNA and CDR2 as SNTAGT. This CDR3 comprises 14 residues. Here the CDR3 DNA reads TGTGCCAGCAGACCCGGACCAAACACAGATACGCAGTATTTT. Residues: CASRPGPNTDTQYF.

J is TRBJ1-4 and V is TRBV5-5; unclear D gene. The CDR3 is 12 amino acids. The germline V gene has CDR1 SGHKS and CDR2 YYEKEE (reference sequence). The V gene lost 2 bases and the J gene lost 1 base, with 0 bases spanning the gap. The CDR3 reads CASSLTNEKLFF. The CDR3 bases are TGTGCCAGCAGCTTAACTAATGAAAAACTGTTTTTT.